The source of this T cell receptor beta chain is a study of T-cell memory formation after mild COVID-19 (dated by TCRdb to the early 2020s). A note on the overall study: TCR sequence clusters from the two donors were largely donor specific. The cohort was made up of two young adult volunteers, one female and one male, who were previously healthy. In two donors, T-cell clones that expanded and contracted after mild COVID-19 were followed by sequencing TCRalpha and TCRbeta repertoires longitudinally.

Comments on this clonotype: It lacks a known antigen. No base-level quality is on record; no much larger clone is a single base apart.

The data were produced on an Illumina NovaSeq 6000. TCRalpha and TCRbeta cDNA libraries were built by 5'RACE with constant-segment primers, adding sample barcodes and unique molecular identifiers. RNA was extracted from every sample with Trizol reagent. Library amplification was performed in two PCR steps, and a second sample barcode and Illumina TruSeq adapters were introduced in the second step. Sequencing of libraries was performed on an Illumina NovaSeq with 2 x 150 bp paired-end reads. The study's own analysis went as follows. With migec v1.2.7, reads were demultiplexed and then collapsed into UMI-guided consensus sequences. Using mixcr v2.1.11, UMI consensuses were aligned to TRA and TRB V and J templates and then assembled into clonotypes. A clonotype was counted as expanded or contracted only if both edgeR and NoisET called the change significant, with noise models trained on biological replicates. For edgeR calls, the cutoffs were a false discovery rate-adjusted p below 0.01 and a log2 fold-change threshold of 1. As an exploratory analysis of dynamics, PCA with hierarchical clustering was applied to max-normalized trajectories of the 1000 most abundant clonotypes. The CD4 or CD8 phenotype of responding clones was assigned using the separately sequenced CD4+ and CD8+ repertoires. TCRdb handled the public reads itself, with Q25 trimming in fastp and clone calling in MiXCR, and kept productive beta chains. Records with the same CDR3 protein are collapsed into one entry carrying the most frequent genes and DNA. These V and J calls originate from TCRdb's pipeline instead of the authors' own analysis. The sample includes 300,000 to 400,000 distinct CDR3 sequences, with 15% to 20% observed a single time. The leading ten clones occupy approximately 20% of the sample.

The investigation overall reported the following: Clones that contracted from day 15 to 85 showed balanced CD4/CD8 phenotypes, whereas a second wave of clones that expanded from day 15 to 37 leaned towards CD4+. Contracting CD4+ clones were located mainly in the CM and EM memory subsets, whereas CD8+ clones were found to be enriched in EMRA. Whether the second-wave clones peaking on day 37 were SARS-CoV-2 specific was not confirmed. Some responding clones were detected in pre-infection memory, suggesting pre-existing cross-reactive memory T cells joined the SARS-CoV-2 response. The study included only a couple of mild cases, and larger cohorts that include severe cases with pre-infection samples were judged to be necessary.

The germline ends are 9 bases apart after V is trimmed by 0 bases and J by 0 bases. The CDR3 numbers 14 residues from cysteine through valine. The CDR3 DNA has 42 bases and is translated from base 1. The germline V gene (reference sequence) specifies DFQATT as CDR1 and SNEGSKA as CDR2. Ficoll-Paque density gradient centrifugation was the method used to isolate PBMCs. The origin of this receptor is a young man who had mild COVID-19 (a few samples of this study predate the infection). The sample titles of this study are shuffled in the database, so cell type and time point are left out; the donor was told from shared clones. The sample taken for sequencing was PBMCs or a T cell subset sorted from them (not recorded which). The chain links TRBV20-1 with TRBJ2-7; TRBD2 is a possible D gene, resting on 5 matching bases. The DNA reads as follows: TGCAGTGCTAGAGAGGGCGGGTACTCCTACGAGCAGTACGTC. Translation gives CSAREGGYSYEQYV.